The entry below gives a single T cell receptor (beta chain) sequence along with its context. No antigen is known for it. These data belong to a study of cytomegalovirus exposure and HLA in healthy donors. General study results and limits: As was reported, the HLA-A and HLA-B alleles of most subjects were accurately predicted from TCR beta sequences. Many donors carried some public TCRs, although rarity characterized most TCR sequences. Later work associated fewer than 20,000 TCR beta sequences with HLA alleles at 0.05 false discovery rate.

Germline assignment: CDR1 SGHTS and CDR2 YDEGEE. The V end was cut by 4 bases, the J end by 4 bases, with 11 bases between. The CDR3 runs 13 residues. Healthy bone marrow donors supplied every sample. It was with 60 Vbeta and 13 Jbeta primers that the PCR ran. Clones were sequenced by immunoSEQ multiplex PCR, and TCRdb holds only the in-frame ones, with some missing. The table for this sample gives over 40,000 clones. The sample comprised PBMCs. The chain carries TRBV5-8 and TRBJ1-2, with no clear D. The source of this sequence is a woman between 35 and 50 years old in good health and CMV-seronegative. The CDR3, as DNA: TGTGCCAGCAGCCCAGGACTCGGCTATGGCTACACCTTC. This codes for CASSPGLGYGYTF.